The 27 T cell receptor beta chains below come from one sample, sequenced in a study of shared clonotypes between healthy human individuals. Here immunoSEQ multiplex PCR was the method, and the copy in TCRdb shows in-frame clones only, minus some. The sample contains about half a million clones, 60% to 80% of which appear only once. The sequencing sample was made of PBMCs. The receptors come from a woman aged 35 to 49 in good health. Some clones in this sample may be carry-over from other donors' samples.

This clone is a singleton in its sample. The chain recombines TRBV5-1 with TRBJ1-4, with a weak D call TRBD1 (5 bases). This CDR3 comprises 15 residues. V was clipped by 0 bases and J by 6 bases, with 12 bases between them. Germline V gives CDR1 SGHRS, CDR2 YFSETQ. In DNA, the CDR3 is TGCGCCAGCAGCTTGGAGGGGACGGGGGATGAAAAACTGTTTTTT. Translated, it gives CASSLEGTGDEKLFF. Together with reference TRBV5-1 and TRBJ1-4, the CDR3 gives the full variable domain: KAGVTQTPRYLIKTRGQQVTLSCSPISGHRSVSWYQQTPGQGLQFLFEYFSETQRNKGNFPGRFSGRQFSNSRSEMNVSTLELGDSALYLCASSLEGTGDEKLFFGSGTQLSVL.

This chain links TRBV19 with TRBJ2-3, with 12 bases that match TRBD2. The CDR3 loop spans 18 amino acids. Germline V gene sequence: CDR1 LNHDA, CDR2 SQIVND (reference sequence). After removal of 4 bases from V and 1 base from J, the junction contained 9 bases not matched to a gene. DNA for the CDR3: TGTGCCAGTAGTAGGGGGACTAGCGGGCCTGGGGGCACAGATACGCAGTATTTT. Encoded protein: CASSRGTSGPGGTDTQYF.

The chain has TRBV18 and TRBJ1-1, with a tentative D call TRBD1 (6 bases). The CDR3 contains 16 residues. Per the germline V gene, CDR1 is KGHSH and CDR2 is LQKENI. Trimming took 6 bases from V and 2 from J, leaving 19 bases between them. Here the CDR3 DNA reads TGTGCCAGCTCCCCGAACAGGGATGCCATAAACACTGAAGCTTTCTTT. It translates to CASSPNRDAINTEAFF.

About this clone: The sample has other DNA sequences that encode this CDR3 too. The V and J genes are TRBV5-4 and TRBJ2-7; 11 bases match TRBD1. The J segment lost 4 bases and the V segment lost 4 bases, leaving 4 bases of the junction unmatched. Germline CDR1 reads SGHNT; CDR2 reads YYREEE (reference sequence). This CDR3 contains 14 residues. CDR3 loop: CASSARDRGYEQYF. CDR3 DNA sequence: TGTGCCAGCAGCGCCCGGGACAGGGGGTACGAGCAGTACTTC.

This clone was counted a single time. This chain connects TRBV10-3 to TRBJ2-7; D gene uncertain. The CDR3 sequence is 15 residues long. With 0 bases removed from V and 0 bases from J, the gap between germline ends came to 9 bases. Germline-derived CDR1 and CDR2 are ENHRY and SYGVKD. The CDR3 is CAISESALLSYEQYF. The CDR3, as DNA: TGTGCCATCAGTGAGTCAGCCTTGCTCTCCTACGAGCAGTACTTC.

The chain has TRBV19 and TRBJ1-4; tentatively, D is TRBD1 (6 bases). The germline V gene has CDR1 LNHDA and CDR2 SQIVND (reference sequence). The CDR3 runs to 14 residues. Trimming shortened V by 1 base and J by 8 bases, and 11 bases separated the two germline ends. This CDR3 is CASSIGGGGEKLFF. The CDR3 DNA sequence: TGTGCCAGTAGTATAGGAGGGGGAGGAGAAAAACTGTTTTTT.

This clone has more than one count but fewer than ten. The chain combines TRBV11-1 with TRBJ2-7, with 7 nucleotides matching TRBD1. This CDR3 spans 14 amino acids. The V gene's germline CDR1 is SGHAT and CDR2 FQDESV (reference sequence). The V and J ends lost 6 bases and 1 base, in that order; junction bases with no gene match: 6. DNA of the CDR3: TGTGCCAGCAGGCGAGGACAGGATTCCTACGAGCAGTACTTC. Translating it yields CASRRGQDSYEQYF.

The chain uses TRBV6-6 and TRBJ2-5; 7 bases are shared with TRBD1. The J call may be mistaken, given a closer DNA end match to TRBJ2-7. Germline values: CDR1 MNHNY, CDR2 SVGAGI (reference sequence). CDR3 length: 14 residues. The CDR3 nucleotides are TGTGCCAGCCTACCGAGGACAGGAGCCTACGAGCAGTACTTC. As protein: CASLPRTGAYEQYF.

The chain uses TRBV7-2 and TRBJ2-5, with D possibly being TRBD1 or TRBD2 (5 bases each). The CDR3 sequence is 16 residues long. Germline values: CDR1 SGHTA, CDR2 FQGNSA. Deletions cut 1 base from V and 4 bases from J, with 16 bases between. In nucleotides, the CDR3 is TGTGCCAGCAGCTTAGGGGGCGCTAGGAGGTCAGAGACCCAGTACTTC. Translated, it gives CASSLGGARRSETQYF.

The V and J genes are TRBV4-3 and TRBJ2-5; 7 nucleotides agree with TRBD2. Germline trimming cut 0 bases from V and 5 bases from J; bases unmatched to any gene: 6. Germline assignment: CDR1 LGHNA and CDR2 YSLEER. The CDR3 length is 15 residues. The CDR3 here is CASSQDRDYSETQYF. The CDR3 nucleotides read TGCGCCAGCAGCCAAGACCGGGACTACTCGGAGACCCAGTACTTC.

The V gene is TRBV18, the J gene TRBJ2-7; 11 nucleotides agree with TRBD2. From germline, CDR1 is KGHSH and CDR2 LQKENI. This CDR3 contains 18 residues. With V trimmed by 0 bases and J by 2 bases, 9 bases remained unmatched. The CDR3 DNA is TGTGCCAGCTCACCACCGGGGCTAGCGGGAGGCTCAGCCTACGAGCAGTACTTC. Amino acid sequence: CASSPPGLAGGSAYEQYF.

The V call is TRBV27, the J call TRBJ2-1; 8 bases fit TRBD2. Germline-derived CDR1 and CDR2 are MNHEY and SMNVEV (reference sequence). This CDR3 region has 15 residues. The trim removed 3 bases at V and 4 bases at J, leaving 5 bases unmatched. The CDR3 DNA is TGTGCCAGCAGTTTCCCGCTAGCGGGTTACAATGAGCAGTTCTTC. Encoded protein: CASSFPLAGYNEQFF.

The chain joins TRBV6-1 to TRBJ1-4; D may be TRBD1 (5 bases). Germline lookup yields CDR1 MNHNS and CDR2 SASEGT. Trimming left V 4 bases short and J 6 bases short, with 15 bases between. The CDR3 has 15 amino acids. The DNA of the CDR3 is TGTGCCAGCAGTGGTTCGGCGCCCAGGGATGAAAAACTGTTTTTT. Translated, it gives CASSGSAPRDEKLFF.

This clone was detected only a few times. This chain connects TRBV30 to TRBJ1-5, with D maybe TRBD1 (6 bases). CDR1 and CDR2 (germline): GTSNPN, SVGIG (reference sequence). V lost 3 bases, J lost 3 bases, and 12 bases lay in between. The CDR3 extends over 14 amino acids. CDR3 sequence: CAWSPGHINQPQHF. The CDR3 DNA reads TGTGCCTGGAGCCCGGGACACATCAATCAGCCCCAGCATTTT.

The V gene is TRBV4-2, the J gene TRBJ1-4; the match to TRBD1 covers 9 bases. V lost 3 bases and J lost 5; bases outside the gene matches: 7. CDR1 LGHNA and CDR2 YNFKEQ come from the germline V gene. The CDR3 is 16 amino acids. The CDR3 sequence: CASSQASGTGNEKLFF. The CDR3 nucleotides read TGTGCCAGCAGCCAGGCCTCCGGGACAGGGAATGAAAAACTGTTTTTT.

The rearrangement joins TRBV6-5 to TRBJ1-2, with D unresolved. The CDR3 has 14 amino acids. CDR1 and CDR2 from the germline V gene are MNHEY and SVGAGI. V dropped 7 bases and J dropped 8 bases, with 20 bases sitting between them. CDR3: CASTPALRAKGYTF. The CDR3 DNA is TGTGCCAGCACGCCCGCTTTGCGGGCGAAGGGCTACACCTTC.

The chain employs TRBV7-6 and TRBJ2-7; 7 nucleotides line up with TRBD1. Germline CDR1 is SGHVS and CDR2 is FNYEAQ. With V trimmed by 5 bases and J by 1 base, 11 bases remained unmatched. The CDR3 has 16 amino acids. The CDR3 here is CASSTRTGAGSYEQYF. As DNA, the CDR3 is TGTGCCAGCAGCACGCGTACAGGGGCCGGGTCCTACGAGCAGTACTTC.

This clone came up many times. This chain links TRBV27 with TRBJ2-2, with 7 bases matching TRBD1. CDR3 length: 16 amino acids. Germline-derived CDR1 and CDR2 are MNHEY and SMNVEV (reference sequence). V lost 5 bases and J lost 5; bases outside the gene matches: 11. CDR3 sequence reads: CASSLRDSYFTGELFF. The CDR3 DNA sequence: TGTGCCAGCAGTCTACGGGACAGCTACTTTACCGGGGAGCTGTTTTTT.

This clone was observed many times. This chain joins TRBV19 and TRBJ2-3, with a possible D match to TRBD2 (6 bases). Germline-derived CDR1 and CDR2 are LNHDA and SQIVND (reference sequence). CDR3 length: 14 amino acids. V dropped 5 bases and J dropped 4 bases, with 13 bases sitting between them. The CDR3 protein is CASSLRGEADTQYF. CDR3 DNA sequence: TGTGCCAGTAGTTTGCGAGGGGAGGCAGATACGCAGTATTTT.

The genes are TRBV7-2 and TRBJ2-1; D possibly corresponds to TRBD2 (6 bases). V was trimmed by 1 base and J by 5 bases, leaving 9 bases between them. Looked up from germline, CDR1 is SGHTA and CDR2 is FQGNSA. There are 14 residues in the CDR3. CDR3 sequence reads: CASSLDGSHNEQFF. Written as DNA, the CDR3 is TGTGCCAGCAGCTTAGACGGGAGCCACAATGAGCAGTTCTTC.

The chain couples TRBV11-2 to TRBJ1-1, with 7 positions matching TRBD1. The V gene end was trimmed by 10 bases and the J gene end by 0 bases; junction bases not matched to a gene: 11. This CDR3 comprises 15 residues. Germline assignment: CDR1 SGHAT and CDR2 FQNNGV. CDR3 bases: TGTGCCACTTCCGGGACAGTGTTAATGAACACTGAAGCTTTCTTT. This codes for CATSGTVLMNTEAFF.

CDR3 sequence (DNA): TGTGCCAGCAGTGAAGGGGGGGGCGGCCGAAACACCATATATTTT. Translation gives CASSEGGGGRNTIYF. The gene calls are TRBV6-1 and TRBJ1-3; TRBD1 might be the D (6 bases). Germline V gene sequence: CDR1 MNHNS, CDR2 SASEGT. With 1 base removed from V and 5 bases from J, the gap between germline ends came to 12 bases. CDR3 length: 15 residues.

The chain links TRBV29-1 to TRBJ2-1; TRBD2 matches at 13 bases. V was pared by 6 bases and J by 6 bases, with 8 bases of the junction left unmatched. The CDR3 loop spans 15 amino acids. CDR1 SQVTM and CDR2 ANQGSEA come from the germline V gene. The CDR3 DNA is TGCAGCGTGACAGTCGGACTAGCGGGAGTCAATGAGCAGTTCTTC. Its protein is CSVTVGLAGVNEQFF.

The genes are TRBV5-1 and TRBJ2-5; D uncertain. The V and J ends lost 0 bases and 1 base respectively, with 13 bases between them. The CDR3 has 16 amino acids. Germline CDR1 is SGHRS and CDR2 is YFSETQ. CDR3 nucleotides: TGCGCCAGCAGCTTGGTTGTTGCGGAGACCCAAGAGACCCAGTACTTC. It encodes CASSLVVAETQETQYF.

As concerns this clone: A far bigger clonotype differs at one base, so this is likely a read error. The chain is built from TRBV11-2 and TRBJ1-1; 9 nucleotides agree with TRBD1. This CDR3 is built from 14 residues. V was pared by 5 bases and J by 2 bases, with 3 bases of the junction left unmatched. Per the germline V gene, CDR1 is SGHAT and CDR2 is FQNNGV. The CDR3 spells CASSVTGGNTEAFF. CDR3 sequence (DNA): TGTGCCAGCAGCGTGACAGGGGGTAACACTGAAGCTTTCTTT.

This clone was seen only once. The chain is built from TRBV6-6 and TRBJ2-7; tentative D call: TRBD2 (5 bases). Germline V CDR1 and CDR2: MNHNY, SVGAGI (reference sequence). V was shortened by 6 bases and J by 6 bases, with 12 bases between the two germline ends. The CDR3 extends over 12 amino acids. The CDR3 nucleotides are TGTGCCAGCAGGGGCCTAGCTCTCGAGCAGTACTTC. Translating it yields CASRGLALEQYF.

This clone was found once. Here the CDR3 reads CASSSSGVARRSYEQYF. CDR3 sequence (DNA): TGTGCCAGCAGCAGTTCTGGTGTCGCCAGGCGCTCCTACGAGCAGTACTTC. This sequence joins TRBV21-1 and TRBJ2-7; the table's D call of TRBD1 was not tested on the DNA. TRBV21-1 is labeled a pseudogene. The CDR3 runs 17 residues.